This T cell receptor (beta chain) was captured by sequencing in a study of shared clonotypes between healthy human individuals (TCRdb year 2020). Concerning the study at large: Two women and a few men aged 18 to 49 years were included in the cohort. The study deeply sequenced blood TCR repertoires of about 5 healthy adults to estimate repertoire size and the extent of clonotype sharing between individuals. Libraries were prepared and TCR repertoires were sequenced by different laboratories using diverse techniques, in order to increase sequencing depth and limit assay-specific biases. For each donor, three plates each were used for CD4 naive and CD4 memory, two plates were used for CD8 naive, and one plate was used for CD8 memory. Each donor's leukapheresis produced roughly between about 0.8 and 10 billion PBMCs.

V is reduced by 3 bases and J by 5 bases, leaving a spacing of 4 bases between them. The CDR3 measures 12 amino acids from cysteine to phenylalanine. Just the 36-base CDR3 DNA is kept, in frame starting at base 1. Via the germline V gene, CDR1 is LGHNA and CDR2 YSLEER. Overall study results and their limits: Across a handful of donors, 4.5% to 6.5% of naive CD4, roughly 3.5% of naive CD8, 2.3% of memory CD4, and 0.4% of memory CD8 clonotypes were shared. Compared with non-shared clonotypes, clonotypes shared by all four sorted-subset donors had higher generation probabilities. Only blood was sampled, and tissue TCR repertoires likely differ from those in blood. Naive subsets generally had larger estimated clonotype richness than memory subsets did. Because the study included only a small number of donors, the genetic and exposure-history diversity represented was limited. Even with the large sequencing depth, rarefaction of the sorted-subset datasets indicated that sequencing was incomplete. Based on pairwise subsampling, the degree of clonotype sharing among donors was expected to be affected by sequencing depth.

TCR CDR3 regions were amplified from genomic DNA by multiplex PCR using the deep immunoSEQ assay. Genomic DNA extracted from each cell subset was distributed evenly over all wells of several immunoSEQ 96-well plates, and each plate served as one replicate. For sorted subsets, each replicate PCR was loaded with 200 ng genomic DNA, equivalent to 25,000 to 35,000 T cell genomes. The purified libraries were quantified using a Qubit 3.0 fluorometer, sized with a Bioanalyzer 2100, and then quantified again using the KAPA Library Quantification kit. Every immunoSEQ 96-well plate was sequenced on a dedicated single-read 150-cycle Illumina NextSeq 550 flow cell. Per the source publication's procedure: Because the immunoSEQ output included only junctional sequences and no quality scores, the filtering could not be the same as the filtering used for full-length reads. Sequences were annotated with PyIR, a Python wrapper for IgBLAST v1.9, and V/J genes and CDR3 were assigned using IMGT germline references. Any read was removed if the V/J assignment was weak (E-value above 1e-6), the CDR3 was missing, or the read contained stop codons, out-of-frame junctions, or ambiguous translated residues. V3J clonotypes were defined as sequences sharing the same inferred V gene, J gene, and CDR3 amino acid sequence. Percentage overlap between repertoires was computed as shared unique clonotypes divided by the size of the smaller repertoire. Repertoire richness was assessed with RTK rarefaction, the Chao1 estimator, and Recon v2.1 estimates of unobserved clonotypes. Generation probabilities for all TCRbeta clonotypes obtained by the gDNA method from a handful of donors were computed using OLGA. As stored in TCRdb, this immuneACCESS dataset retains in-frame rearrangements with V and J assigned. A fraction of the clones does not appear; measured against another copy, unresolved V genes explain less than half of the discrepancy, and the remainder lacks a known reason. The D gene and trimming were derived from the DNA, and the V and J assignments and clone size from that table. The sample yields 2 million to 3 million clones; 90% to 95% were counted once. Jointly, the top ten make up 0.36% of the sample.

The donors were healthy, HIV-negative adults who had no recently reported acute infections or vaccinations. Every donor was a Caucasian adult living in Nashville, Tennessee, USA. CD4+ T cells were enriched by magnetic negative selection, after which naive cells were positively selected on CD45RA and the negative fraction was taken as the memory subset. Blood was collected by leukapheresis, and PBMCs were isolated by Ficoll-Histopaque density gradient centrifugation and then cryopreserved in liquid nitrogen vapor phase. Analytical flow cytometry was used to check the purity and quantity of every magnetically sorted T cell population. Genomic DNA was isolated from every sorted fraction and measured by UV absorbance on a Nanodrop 2000c. About this clone: There is no known antigen for this receptor. No base quality values were provided; no much bigger clone lies one nucleotide off. Additional DNA sequences in this sample encode the identical CDR3.

The receptor was isolated from a man younger than 30 in good health. Some clones in this sample may be carry-over from other donors' samples. The rearranged segments are TRBV4-3 and TRBJ1-4; the D gene is not confidently resolved. The sample taken for sequencing was naive CD4+ T cells from PBMCs. Per the publication, the cell subset or site label means: CD45RA+ positively selected. The CDR3 here reads CASSQTNEKLFF. The DNA is TGCGCCAGCAGCCAGACGAATGAAAAACTGTTTTTT.